Sequencing of this T cell receptor (beta chain) was carried out in a study of read filtering for tumor transcriptome and immune sequencing (TCRdb year 2020). With regard to the full study: The cohort consisted of roughly 16 male and more than 11 female patients, with a mean age of about 70 years and an age range of about 47 to 85. By revised international staging, 8 or 9 patients were R-ISS I, around 15 were R-ISS II and more than five were R-ISS III. Whole-transcriptome libraries were prepared with the TruSeq RNA Access Library Prep Kit after DNase treatment. TCR-region mapped reads per sample ranged from about 4 to 10.27 million with IR-seq versus only about 80 to 1,300 with RNA-seq. The study compared TCR repertoires from targeted immune repertoire sequencing and bulk whole-transcriptome sequencing run on the same bone marrow samples. As a main aim, a read-filtering strategy for immune repertoire data was addressed, with the specific question being whether clonotypes supported by a single read should be removed.

Overall results and qualifications from the work: The sorted CD138-negative fraction was a mixed bone marrow immune population, not purified T cells. The correlation between IR-seq and RNA-seq shared clonotype proportions was increased by removal of single-read clonotypes. Clonotypes were captured by IR-seq at much higher depth and more reliably than by RNA-seq, and smaller IR-seq throughput was sufficient for identification of most shared clonotypes. Single-read clonotypes made up 80% to 90% of clonotypes but only about 3.5% of total reads in IR-seq, compared with approximately 70% of clonotypes and approximately 40% of reads in RNA-seq.

Spanning cysteine to phenylalanine, the CDR3 consists of 17 amino acids. Only the CDR3 DNA is retained, 51 bases long and in frame from the first base. V is cut back by 0 bases and J by 2 bases, with 7 bases in the junction unmatched. The germline V gene (reference sequence) supplies CDR1 DFQATT and CDR2 SNEGSKA. Every patient had bone marrow sampled at the time of active disease. Ficoll-Hypaque density gradient centrifugation was used to isolate bone marrow mononuclear cells. Myeloma plasma cells were removed and CD138-negative cells were obtained by negative selection following labeling with CD138 magnetic microbeads on a MACS separator. Purity of the isolated cells was checked by flow cytometry on an Attune NxT using CD138 antibodies. Total RNA was extracted with TRIzol reagent and quantified with a NanoDrop spectrophotometer. For each patient, the CD138-negative bone marrow sample underwent paired RNA-seq and IR-seq.

Starting from roughly 440 ng RNA, TCR libraries were constructed with the Immunoverse kit using molecular barcoded adaptors that cover the alpha/delta and beta/gamma chains. TCR library preparation was performed with the same RNA that was used for transcriptome sequencing. An Illumina HiSeq 4000 with 2 x 150 cycles was used to sequence the TCR libraries. The authors' pipeline ran thus. MiXCR aligned TCR reads to human V, D, J and C references and assembled the aligned reads into CDR3 clonotypes, with quality filtering and error correction included. The tcR package in R was used for analysis of clonotype counts and gene usage diversity. For inspection of raw mapping reads, RNA-seq reads were mapped by STAR aligner version 2.5.3a onto GRCh37 of the human genome. To test how sequencing depth affects detected clonotypes, IR-seq fastq files were randomly downsampled with Seqtk 1.3. TCRdb reworked the public reads: Q25 trimming with fastp, MiXCR clone assembly, productive beta chains retained. A single entry per CDR3 protein holds the most common genes and DNA from its merged rows. It is TCRdb's table, rather than the study itself, that gives the V and J calls and clone size. In this sample the table shows about 40,000 distinct CDR3 sequences, 12% to 15% of which occur a single time. 38% of the sample comes from the top ten.

This clonotype was detected ten times or more. What antigen it recognizes has not been identified. Per-base quality was not reported, and no clone a single base away is much larger than it. This TCR was recovered from a donor aged 40 or older with multiple myeloma. Specimen: a population of CD138-negative cells sorted from bone marrow. Interpreted using the paper, the cell subset or site label stands for: bone marrow mononuclear cells depleted of CD138+ plasma/myeloma cells by negative magnetic selection. The V and J genes are TRBV20-1 and TRBJ2-1, with 10 middle bases fitting TRBD2. CDR3 reads: CSARDLLAGTTYNEQFF. The DNA sequence follows: TGCAGTGCTAGAGATTTACTAGCGGGGACCACCTACAATGAGCAGTTCTTC.